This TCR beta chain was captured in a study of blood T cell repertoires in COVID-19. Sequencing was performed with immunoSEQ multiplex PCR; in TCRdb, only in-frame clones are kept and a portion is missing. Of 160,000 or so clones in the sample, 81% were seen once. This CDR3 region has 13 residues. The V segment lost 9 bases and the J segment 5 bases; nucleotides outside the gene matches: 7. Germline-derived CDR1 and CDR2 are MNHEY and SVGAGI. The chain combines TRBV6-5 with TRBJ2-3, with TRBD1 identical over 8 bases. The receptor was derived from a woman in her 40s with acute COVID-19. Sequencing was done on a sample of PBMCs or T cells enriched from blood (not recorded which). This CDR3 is CASATGVGDTQYF. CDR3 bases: TGTGCCAGTGCGACAGGGGTTGGAGATACGCAGTATTTT.